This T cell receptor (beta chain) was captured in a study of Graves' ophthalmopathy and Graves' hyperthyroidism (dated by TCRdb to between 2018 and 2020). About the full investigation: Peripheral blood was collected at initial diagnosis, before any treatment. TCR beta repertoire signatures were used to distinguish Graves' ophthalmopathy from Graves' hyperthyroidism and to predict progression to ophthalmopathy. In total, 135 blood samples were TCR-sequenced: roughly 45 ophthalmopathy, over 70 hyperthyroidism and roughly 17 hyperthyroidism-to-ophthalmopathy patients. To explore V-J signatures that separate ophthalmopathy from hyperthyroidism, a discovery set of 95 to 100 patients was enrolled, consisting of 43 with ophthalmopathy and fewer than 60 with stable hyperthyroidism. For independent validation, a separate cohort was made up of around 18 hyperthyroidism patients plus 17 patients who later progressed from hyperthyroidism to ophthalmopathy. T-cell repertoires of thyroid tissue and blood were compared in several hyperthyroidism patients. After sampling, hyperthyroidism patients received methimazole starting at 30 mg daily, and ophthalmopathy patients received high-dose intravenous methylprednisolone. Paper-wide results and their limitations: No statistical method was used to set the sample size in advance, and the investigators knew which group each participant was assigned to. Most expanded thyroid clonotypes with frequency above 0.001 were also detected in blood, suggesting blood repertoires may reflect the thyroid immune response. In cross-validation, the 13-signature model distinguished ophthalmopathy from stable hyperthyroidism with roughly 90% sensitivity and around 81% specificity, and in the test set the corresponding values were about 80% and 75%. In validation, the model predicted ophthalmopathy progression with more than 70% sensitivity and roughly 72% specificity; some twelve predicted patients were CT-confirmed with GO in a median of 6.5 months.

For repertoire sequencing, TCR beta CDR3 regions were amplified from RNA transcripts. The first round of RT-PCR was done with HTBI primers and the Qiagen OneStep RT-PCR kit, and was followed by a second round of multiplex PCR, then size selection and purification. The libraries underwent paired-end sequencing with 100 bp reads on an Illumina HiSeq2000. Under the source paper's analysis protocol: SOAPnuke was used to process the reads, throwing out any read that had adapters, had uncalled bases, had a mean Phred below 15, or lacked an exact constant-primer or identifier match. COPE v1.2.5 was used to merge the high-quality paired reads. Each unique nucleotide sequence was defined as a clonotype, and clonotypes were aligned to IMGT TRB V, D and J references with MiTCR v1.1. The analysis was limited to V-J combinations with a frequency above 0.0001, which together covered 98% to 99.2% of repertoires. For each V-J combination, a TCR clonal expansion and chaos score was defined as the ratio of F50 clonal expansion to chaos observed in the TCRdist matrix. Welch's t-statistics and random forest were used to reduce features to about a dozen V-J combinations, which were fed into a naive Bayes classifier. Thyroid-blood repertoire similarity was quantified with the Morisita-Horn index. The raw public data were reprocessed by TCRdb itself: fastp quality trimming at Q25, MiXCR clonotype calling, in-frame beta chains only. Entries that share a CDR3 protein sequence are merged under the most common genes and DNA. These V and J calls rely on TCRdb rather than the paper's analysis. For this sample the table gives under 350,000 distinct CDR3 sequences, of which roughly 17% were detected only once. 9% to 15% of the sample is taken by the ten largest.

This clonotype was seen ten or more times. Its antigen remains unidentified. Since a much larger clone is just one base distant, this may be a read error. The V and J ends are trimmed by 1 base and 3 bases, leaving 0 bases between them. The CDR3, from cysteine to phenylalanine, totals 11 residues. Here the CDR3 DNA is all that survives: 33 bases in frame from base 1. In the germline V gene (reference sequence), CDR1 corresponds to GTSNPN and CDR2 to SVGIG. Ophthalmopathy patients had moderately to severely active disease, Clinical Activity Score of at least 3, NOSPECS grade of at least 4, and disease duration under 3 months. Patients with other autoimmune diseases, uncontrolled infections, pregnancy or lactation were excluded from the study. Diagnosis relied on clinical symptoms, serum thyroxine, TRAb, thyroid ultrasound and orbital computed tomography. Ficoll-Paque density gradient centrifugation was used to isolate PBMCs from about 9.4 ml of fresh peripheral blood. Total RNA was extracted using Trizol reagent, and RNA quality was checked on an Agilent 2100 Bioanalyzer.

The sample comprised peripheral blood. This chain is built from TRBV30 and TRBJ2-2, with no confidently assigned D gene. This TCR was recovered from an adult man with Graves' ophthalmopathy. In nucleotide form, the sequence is TGTGCCTGGAGTGACACCGGGGAGCTGTTTTTT. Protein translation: CAWSDTGELFF. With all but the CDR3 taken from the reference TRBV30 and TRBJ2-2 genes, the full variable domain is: SQTIHQWPATLVQPVGSPLSLECTVEGTSNPNLYWYRQAAGRGLQLLFYSVGIGQISSEVPQNLSASRPQDRQFILSSKKLLLSDSGFYLCAWSDTGELFFGEGSRLTVL.